This TCR beta chain came from a study of blood T cell repertoires in COVID-19. The CDR3 loop spans 12 amino acids. CDR1 MDHEN and CDR2 SYDVKM come from the germline V gene. After removal of 8 bases from V and 4 bases from J, the junction contained 3 bases not matched to a gene. Produced via immunoSEQ multiplex PCR; TCRdb's table is partial and in-frame only. The table has tens of thousands of clones, approximately 88% seen once; the top ten hold approximately 10%. The sequence was collected from a human donor in a cohort sampled during active COVID-19. The sequenced sample was peripheral blood. The V and J genes are TRBV28 and TRBJ1-1, with 8 bases fitting TRBD1. This CDR3 is CASGTGGTEAFF. In nucleotides, the CDR3 is TGTGCCAGCGGAACAGGGGGCACTGAAGCTTTCTTT.